These 12 T cell receptor beta chains share one sample of origin, sequenced in a study of radiation and T cells in renal cell carcinoma. Noted time point: blood 4 weeks post-SBRT, at nephrectomy. Treatment: 15 Gy SBRT to primary tumor, nephrectomy 4 weeks later. Profiling relied on immunoSEQ multiplex PCR, and the TCRdb table lists in-frame clones only, not all of them. The sample has 150,000 or so clones; around 90% are singletons. Material: blood, obtained from a patient whose treatment included radiotherapy and nephrectomy. These receptors originate from a woman between 50 and 59 years old with renal cell carcinoma.

The DNA for the CDR3 is TGCGCCAGCAGTCGATACCCTAGAAATCCGAACACCGGGGAGCTGTTTTTT. Protein product: CASSRYPRNPNTGELFF. The chain links TRBV4-1 to TRBJ2-2; D is undetermined. V was pared by 6 bases and J by 0 bases, with 17 bases between. The germline gives CDR1 MGHRA, CDR2 YSYEKL. CDR3 length: 17 amino acids.

This clone has just one count. The rearrangement links TRBV4-3 to TRBJ2-7; 11 bases fit TRBD2. The CDR3 totals 17 residues. The J segment lost 0 bases and the V segment lost 0 bases, leaving 4 bases of the junction unmatched. Germline values: CDR1 LGHNA, CDR2 YSLEER. CDR3 region: CASSQDEGTSGSYEQYF. CDR3 in DNA: TGCGCCAGCAGCCAAGATGAGGGGACTAGCGGCTCCTACGAGCAGTACTTC.

The rearrangement links TRBV4-2 to TRBJ2-2, with 10 nucleotides matching TRBD2. Germline V gene data show CDR1 as LGHNA and CDR2 as YNFKEQ. The ends lost 0 bases at V and 3 bases at J; junction bases unmatched: 7. CDR3 length: 18 residues. For the CDR3, the DNA is TGTGCCAGCAGCCAAGATCTTGTAGCGGGGGGATACACCGGGGAGCTGTTTTTT. Its protein is CASSQDLVAGGYTGELFF.

V is TRBV6-5 and J is TRBJ1-5; D not certain. The CDR3 extends over 14 amino acids. Trimming stripped 2 bases from V and 3 bases from J, with 8 bases between. Germline CDR1 is MNHEY and CDR2 is SVGAGI. The CDR3 loop is CASSYERYNQPQHF. The CDR3 DNA is TGTGCCAGCAGTTACGAACGGTACAATCAGCCCCAGCATTTT.

This sequence joins TRBV6-5 and TRBJ2-3; D is perhaps TRBD2 (6 bases). There are 14 residues in the CDR3. V lost 2 bases and J lost 0, with 6 bases in between. Germline V gene sequence: CDR1 MNHEY, CDR2 SVGAGI. CDR3 loop: CASSYAGSTDTQYF. As DNA, the CDR3 is TGTGCCAGCAGTTACGCGGGGAGCACAGATACGCAGTATTTT.

The gene calls are TRBV15 and TRBJ2-6; D is ambiguous. Trimming left V 6 bases short and J 0 bases short, with 15 bases between. Germline CDR1 is LNHNV and CDR2 is YYDKDF (reference sequence). CDR3 length equals 17 residues. In nucleotides, the CDR3 is TGTGCCACCAGTTCCCTTCCCGTAAGCTCTGGGGCCAACGTCCTGACTTTC. This gives the protein CATSSLPVSSGANVLTF.

There are a few counts of this clone. Written as DNA, the CDR3 is TGTGCCAGTAGTACCCAAGGACAGGGGGCGTATTCACCCCTCCACTTT. Its translation: CASSTQGQGAYSPLHF. The V gene is TRBV19, the J gene TRBJ1-6, with 11 bases fitting TRBD1. The CDR3 has 16 amino acids. From germline, CDR1 is LNHDA and CDR2 SQIVND (reference sequence). V was clipped by 4 bases and J by 8 bases; unmatched bases: 7.

This clone was recorded once. Additional DNA sequences in this sample encode the identical CDR3. The chain links TRBV11-2 to TRBJ1-4; D is ambiguous. The V end was cut by 2 bases, the J end by 7 bases, with 8 bases between. The CDR3 runs 13 residues. In germline, CDR1 is SGHAT, CDR2 FQNNGV. CDR3 sequence (DNA): TGTGCCAGCAGCTTATTGTCAGGTGAAAAACTGTTTTTT. Its translation is CASSLLSGEKLFF.

V is TRBV18 and J is TRBJ1-6; TRBD1 agrees at 8 bases. The CDR3 extends over 17 amino acids. V lost 3 bases and J lost 7; bases outside the gene matches: 11. Germline CDR1 reads KGHSH; CDR2 reads LQKENI. CDR3 protein: CASSPQLETGVNSPLHF. DNA of the CDR3: TGTGCCAGCTCACCCCAGCTTGAGACAGGGGTGAATTCACCCCTCCACTTT. Using reference TRBV18 and TRBJ1-6 for the parts outside the CDR3, the full variable domain is NAGVMQNPRHLVRRRGQEARLRCSPMKGHSHVYWYRQLPEEGLKFMVYLQKENIIDESGMPKERFSAEFPKEGPSILRIQQVVRGDSAAYFCASSPQLETGVNSPLHFGNGTRLTVT.

The CDR3 spells CASSFRDRSYEQYF. CDR3 in DNA: TGCGCCAGCAGCTTCCGGGACAGATCCTACGAGCAGTACTTC. V gene TRBV5-1 combines with J gene TRBJ2-7; 7 bases line up with TRBD1. CDR3 length: 14 amino acids. V was pared by 2 bases and J by 1 base, with 3 bases of the junction left unmatched. Germline CDR1 reads SGHRS; CDR2 reads YFSETQ. Full variable domain (remainder filled in from reference TRBV5-1 and TRBJ2-7): KAGVTQTPRYLIKTRGQQVTLSCSPISGHRSVSWYQQTPGQGLQFLFEYFSETQRNKGNFPGRFSGRQFSNSRSEMNVSTLELGDSALYLCASSFRDRSYEQYFGPGTRLTVT.

About this clone: This CDR3 is also generated by other DNA sequences in the sample. The chain couples TRBV6-1 to TRBJ1-5, with D possibly being TRBD1 (5 bases). This CDR3 contains 15 residues. Deletions cut 4 bases from V and 0 bases from J, with 10 bases between. Germline V gives CDR1 MNHNS, CDR2 SASEGT. CDR3: CASSGDGYSNQPQHF. In DNA, the CDR3 is TGTGCCAGCAGTGGGGACGGATATAGCAATCAGCCCCAGCATTTT.

The rearrangement uses TRBV2 and TRBJ2-2; 15 nucleotides line up with TRBD2. This CDR3 contains 18 residues. Trimming took 6 bases from V and 3 from J; bases not matched to a gene: 8. Germline CDR1 SNHLY, CDR2 FYNNEI. The chain's CDR3 is CASRAGTSGGIDTGELFF. The DNA for the CDR3 is TGTGCCAGCAGAGCTGGGACTAGCGGGGGGATCGACACCGGGGAGCTGTTTTTT.